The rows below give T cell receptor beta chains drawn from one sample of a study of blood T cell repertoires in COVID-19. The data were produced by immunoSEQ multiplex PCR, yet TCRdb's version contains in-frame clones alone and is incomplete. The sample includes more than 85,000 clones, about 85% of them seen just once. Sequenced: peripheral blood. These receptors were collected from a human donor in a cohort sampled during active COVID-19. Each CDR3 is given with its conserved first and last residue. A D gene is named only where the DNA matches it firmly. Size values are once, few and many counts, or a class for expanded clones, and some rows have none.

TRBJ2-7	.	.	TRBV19	CATQGSNSYEQYF	TGTGCCACGCAGGGCAGTAACTCCTACGAGCAGTACTTC
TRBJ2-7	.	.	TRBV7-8	CASSLRVGGSYEQYF	TGTGCCAGCAGCTTAAGGGTAGGGGGCTCCTACGAGCAGTACTTC
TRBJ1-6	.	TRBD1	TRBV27	CASSFGTDNSPLHF	TGTGCCAGCAGTTTTGGGACAGATAATTCACCCCTCCACTTT
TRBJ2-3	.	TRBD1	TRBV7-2	CASSLGRGPRGTQYF	TGTGCCAGCAGCTTAGGCAGGGGGCCACGCGGTACGCAGTATTTT
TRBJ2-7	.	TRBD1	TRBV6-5	CATTTGYEQYF	TGTGCCACCACGACAGGGTACGAGCAGTACTTC
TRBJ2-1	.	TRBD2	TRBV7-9	CASSPTSGRVNEQFF	TGTGCCAGCAGCCCGACTAGCGGGAGAGTGAATGAGCAGTTCTTC
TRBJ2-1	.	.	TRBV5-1	CASSPLGYNEQFF	TGCGCCAGCAGCCCCCTCGGTTACAATGAGCAGTTCTTC
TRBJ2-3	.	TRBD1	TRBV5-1	CASSFTGGSDTQYF	TGCGCCAGCAGCTTTACAGGGGGGTCAGATACGCAGTATTTT
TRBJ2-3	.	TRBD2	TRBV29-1	CSVQNSGGSTDTQYF	TGCAGCGTTCAGAATAGCGGGGGTAGCACAGATACGCAGTATTTT
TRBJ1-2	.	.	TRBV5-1	CASSLSNGPGGYTF	TGCGCCAGCAGCTTGAGTAACGGTCCCGGTGGCTACACCTTC
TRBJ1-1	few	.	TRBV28	CASSFRGNTEAFF	TGTGCCAGCAGTTTTCGGGGGAACACTGAAGCTTTCTTT
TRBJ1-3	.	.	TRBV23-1	CASSHRVDSGNTIYF	TGCGCCAGCAGTCACAGGGTTGACTCTGGAAACACCATATATTTT
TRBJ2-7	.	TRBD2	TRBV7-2	CASSAPGTSGSYEQYF	TGTGCCAGCAGCGCGCCCGGGACTAGCGGGAGCTACGAGCAGTACTTC
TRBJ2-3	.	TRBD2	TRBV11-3	CASSSTLRSGGSDTQYF	TGTGCCAGCAGCTCGACCCTTCGTAGCGGGGGTTCAGATACGCAGTATTTT
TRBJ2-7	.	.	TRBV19	CASSGPGRDEQYF	TGTGCCAGTAGTGGTCCAGGCAGGGACGAGCAGTACTTC
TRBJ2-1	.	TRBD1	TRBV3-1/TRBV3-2	CASSPGTGVYNEQFF	TGTGCCAGCAGCCCCGGGACAGGCGTTTACAATGAGCAGTTCTTC
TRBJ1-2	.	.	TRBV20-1	CSASSRAGPNYGYTF	TGCAGTGCTAGTTCTCGCGCAGGGCCTAACTATGGCTACACCTTC
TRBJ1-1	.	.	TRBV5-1	CASSLGTFTEAFF	TGCGCCAGCAGCTTGGGTACATTCACTGAAGCTTTCTTT
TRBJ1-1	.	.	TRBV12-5	CASGLSGTEAFF	TGTGCTAGTGGTTTGTCGGGAACTGAAGCTTTCTTT
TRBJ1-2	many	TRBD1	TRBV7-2	CASSHDRVYGYTF	TGTGCCAGCAGCCACGACAGGGTCTATGGCTACACCTTC
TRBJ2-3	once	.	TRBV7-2	CASSKAPDTQYF	TGTGCCAGCAGCAAAGCGCCAGATACGCAGTATTTT
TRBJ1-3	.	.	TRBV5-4	CASRQGSGNTIYF	TGTGCCAGCAGACAGGGCTCAGGAAACACCATATATTTT
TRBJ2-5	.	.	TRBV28	CASSSRQAETQYF	TGTGCCAGCAGTTCGAGACAGGCGGAGACCCAGTACTTC
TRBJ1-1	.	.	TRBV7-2	CASSHSPRGPGLNTEAFF	TGTGCCAGCAGCCATAGTCCTAGGGGTCCTGGGCTGAACACTGAAGCTTTCTTT
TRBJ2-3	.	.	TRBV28	CASSQQGFYTDTQYF	TGTGCCAGCAGTCAACAGGGTTTTTACACAGATACGCAGTATTTT
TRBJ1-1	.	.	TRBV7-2	CASSTNAGVGRAFF	TGTGCCAGCAGCACAAACGCGGGGGTGGGACGAGCTTTCTTT
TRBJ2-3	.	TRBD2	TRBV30	CAWSAIAGPPTDTQYF	TGTGCCTGGAGTGCCATAGCGGGTCCACCCACAGATACGCAGTATTTT
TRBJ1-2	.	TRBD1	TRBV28	CASTSAGGFYGYTF	TGTGCCAGCACTTCGGCAGGGGGGTTCTATGGCTACACCTTC
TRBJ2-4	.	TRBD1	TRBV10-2	CASSESGGWGNIQYF	TGCGCCAGCAGTGAGTCAGGGGGCTGGGGGAACATTCAGTACTTC
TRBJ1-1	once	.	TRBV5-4	CASSQGGPNTEAFF	TGTGCCAGCAGTCAGGGCGGACCGAACACTGAAGCTTTCTTT
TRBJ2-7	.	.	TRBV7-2	CASSSQGPNEQYF	TGTGCCAGCAGTTCACAGGGTCCCAACGAGCAGTACTTC
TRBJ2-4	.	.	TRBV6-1	CASSEASFGGFQYF	TGTGCCAGCAGTGAAGCGTCGTTCGGAGGGTTTCAGTACTTC
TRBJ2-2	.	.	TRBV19	CASSRGTNTGELFF	TGTGCCAGTAGCAGAGGGACGAACACCGGGGAGCTGTTTTTT
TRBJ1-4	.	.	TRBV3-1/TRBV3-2	CASSHAAVEKLFF	TGTGCCAGCAGCCACGCCGCGGTTGAAAAACTGTTTTTT
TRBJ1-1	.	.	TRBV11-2	CASSLGQNTEAFF	TGTGCCAGCAGCTTAGGGCAGAACACTGAAGCTTTCTTT
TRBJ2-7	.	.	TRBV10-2	CASSNIQPSYEQYF	TGCGCCAGCAGTAACATACAGCCCTCCTACGAGCAGTACTTC
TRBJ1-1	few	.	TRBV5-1	CASSLEGPMNTEAFF	TGCGCCAGCAGCTTGGAGGGGCCGATGAACACTGAAGCTTTCTTT
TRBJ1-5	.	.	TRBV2	CASSGGTRNQPQHF	TGTGCCAGCAGTGGGGGGACACGGAATCAGCCCCAGCATTTT
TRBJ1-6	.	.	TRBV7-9	CASSFTVGGPNSPLHF	TGTGCCAGCAGCTTCACGGTCGGGGGACCCAATTCACCCCTCCACTTT
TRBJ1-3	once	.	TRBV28	CASSLWTKKGFSGNTIYF	TGTGCCAGCAGTTTATGGACGAAGAAGGGGTTCTCTGGAAACACCATATATTTT
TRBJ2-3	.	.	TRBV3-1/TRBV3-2	CASSQDIGGVRTDTQYF	TGTGCCAGCAGCCAAGATATTGGGGGCGTTCGCACAGATACGCAGTATTTT
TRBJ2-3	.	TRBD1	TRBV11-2	CASARTGRMYF	TGTGCCAGCGCTAGGACAGGGCGAATGTATTTT
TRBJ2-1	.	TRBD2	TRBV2	CASSDALGLAGSYNEQFF	TGTGCCAGCAGTGACGCTCTTGGACTAGCGGGTTCCTACAATGAGCAGTTCTTC
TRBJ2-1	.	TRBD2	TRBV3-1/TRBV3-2	CASSQEPAASGGNEQFF	TGTGCCAGCAGCCAAGAGCCGGCGGCTAGCGGGGGGAATGAGCAGTTCTTC
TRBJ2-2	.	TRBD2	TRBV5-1	CASSAGLAGALTGELFF	TGCGCCAGCAGCGCGGGACTAGCGGGGGCCCTCACCGGGGAGCTGTTTTTT
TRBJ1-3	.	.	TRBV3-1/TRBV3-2	CASSYREPSGNTIYF	TGTGCCAGCAGCTACAGGGAACCCTCTGGAAACACCATATATTTT
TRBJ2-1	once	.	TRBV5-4	CASSLAAGGLDNEQFF	TGTGCCAGCAGCTTGGCCGCAGGGGGGCTCGACAATGAGCAGTTCTTC
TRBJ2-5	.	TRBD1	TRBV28	CASSSLGDRGIETQYF	TGTGCCAGCAGTTCCCTCGGGGACAGGGGGATTGAGACCCAGTACTTC
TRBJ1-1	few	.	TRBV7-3	CASSLYMNTEAFF	TGTGCCAGCAGCTTATACATGAACACTGAAGCTTTCTTT
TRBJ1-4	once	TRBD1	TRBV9	CASSPTGESEKLFF	TGTGCCAGCAGCCCAACAGGGGAGAGTGAAAAACTGTTTTTT
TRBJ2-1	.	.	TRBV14	CASSGGNEQFF	TGTGCCAGCAGTGGGGGGAATGAGCAGTTCTTC
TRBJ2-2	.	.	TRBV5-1	CASSRSASGANTGELFF	TGCGCCAGCAGCCGCTCTGCCTCGGGGGCGAACACCGGGGAGCTGTTTTTT
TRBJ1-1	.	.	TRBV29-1	CSAGRRLNTEAFF	TGCAGCGCCGGTCGGCGGCTGAACACTGAAGCTTTCTTT
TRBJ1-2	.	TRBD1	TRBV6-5	CASSPGQALYGYTF	TGTGCCAGCAGCCCAGGACAGGCCCTCTATGGCTACACCTTC
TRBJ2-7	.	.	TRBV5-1	CASSAWTDYYEQYF	TGCGCCAGCAGCGCGTGGACAGATTACTACGAGCAGTACTTC